This is a list of T cell receptor beta chains from one sample in a study of blood T cell repertoires in COVID-19. TCRdb keeps only in-frame clones here, not all; method: immunoSEQ multiplex PCR. Altogether 68,000 or so clones are present, about 84% being singletons, with the ten largest covering roughly two fifths. Sequenced material: peripheral blood. Receptors were obtained from a human donor in a cohort sampled during active COVID-19. CDR3s include the opening cysteine and the closing phenylalanine or tryptophan. The D gene is left open where the match is weak. Some rows have no size entry. The others give once, few or many, or a class for an expanded clone.

size,J,D,V,DNA,CDR3
-,TRBJ2-5,-,TRBV5-1,TGCGCCAGCAGCTTTTCCCAGGGACAAGAGACCCAGTACTTC,CASSFSQGQETQYF
-,TRBJ2-5,-,TRBV6-5,TGTGCCAGCAGTAGCAGGGAACAAGAGACCCAGTACTTC,CASSSREQETQYF
-,TRBJ2-2,-,TRBV18,TGTGCCAGCTCACCGGCGGAAGCCGGGGAGCTGTTTTTT,CASSPAEAGELFF
-,TRBJ1-4,TRBD1,TRBV29-1,TGCAGCTCGACAGGGTGGGGGTTATCTAATGAAAAACTGTTTTTT,CSSTGWGLSNEKLFF
-,TRBJ1-1,-,TRBV7-8,TGTGCCAGCAGCAAAACAGCGGGGAACACTGAAGCTTTCTTT,CASSKTAGNTEAFF
-,TRBJ1-5,TRBD1,TRBV2,TGTGCCAGCAGTGAAAGCAGGGGGCTACAGCCCCAGCATTTT,CASSESRGLQPQHF
-,TRBJ2-1,TRBD1,TRBV30,TGTGCCTGGAGTCCAATGGGGACAGGCCCCGAGCAGTTCTTC,CAWSPMGTGPEQFF
few,TRBJ1-5,TRBD1,TRBV7-6,TGTGCCAGCAGCTCAGACAGGGAGCTGCATTTT,CASSSDRELHF
-,TRBJ1-2,-,TRBV12-5,TGTGCTAGTGGTTTGTGGCAGTACTATGGCTACACCTTC,CASGLWQYYGYTF
few,TRBJ1-1,-,TRBV3-1/TRBV3-2,TGTGCCAGCAGCCAAGATGAGGGGGTCGTGAACACTGAAGCTTTCTTT,CASSQDEGVVNTEAFF
-,TRBJ1-2,-,TRBV2,TGTGCCAGCAGTTGGAGGAGCCGGGGAGGAGGCTATGGCTACACCTTC,CASSWRSRGGGYGYTF
-,TRBJ1-1,TRBD1,TRBV27,TGTGCCAGCAGTTTGGGACAGGGTTATTGGAACACTGAAGCTTTCTTT,CASSLGQGYWNTEAFF
-,TRBJ1-4,-,TRBV7-9,TGTGCCAGCAGCCCCGATAAACCTTGGAGGTTAGGGGAAAAACTGTTTTTT,CASSPDKPWRLGEKLFF
once,TRBJ1-6,TRBD1,TRBV11-1,TGTGCCAGCAGCTCCCGGGACAGGGGTGGTTCACCCCTCCACTTT,CASSSRDRGGSPLHF
-,TRBJ2-7,-,TRBV7-2,TGTGCCAGCAGCCCACAGGGTTCGGTGGGGGAGCAGTACTTC,CASSPQGSVGEQYF
-,TRBJ1-2,-,TRBV19,TGTGCCAGTAGTATAGGACAGGTGGACTATGGCTACACCTTC,CASSIGQVDYGYTF
-,TRBJ2-3,TRBD2,TRBV7-2,TGTGCCAGCAGCCTCGGACTAGCGGGGTCTAGCACAGATACGCAGTATTTT,CASSLGLAGSSTDTQYF
once,TRBJ2-2,-,TRBV7-6,TGTGCCAGCAGCTGGGGCGTCCAGGGCGGCACCGGGGAGCTGTTTTTT,CASSWGVQGGTGELFF
-,TRBJ1-3,TRBD1,TRBV5-1,TGCGCCAGCAGAAGAGGACAGGGCGGGCGGTCTGGAAACACCATATATTTT,CASRRGQGGRSGNTIYF
-,TRBJ2-6,-,TRBV7-2,TGTGCCAGCAGCCCTCAGATTCGGGGGAGCTCTGGGGCCAACGTCCTGACTTTC,CASSPQIRGSSGANVLTF
-,TRBJ1-2,-,TRBV7-3,TGTGCCAGCAGCTTAATGGCGGTTAACTATGGCTACACCTTC,CASSLMAVNYGYTF
-,TRBJ1-1,-,TRBV6-2/TRBV6-3,TGTGCCAGCAGTTACTCAGCGGGGAACACTGAAGCTTTCTTT,CASSYSAGNTEAFF
once,TRBJ2-1,TRBD1,TRBV18,TGTGCCAGCTCACCACCGATGACAGGGGCTTTCAATGAGCAGTTCTTC,CASSPPMTGAFNEQFF
-,TRBJ1-3,TRBD1,TRBV7-9,TGTGCCAGCGGGGGAACATTGGACAGGTCCCCTGGAAACACCATATATTTT,CASGGTLDRSPGNTIYF
once,TRBJ1-6,-,TRBV3-1/TRBV3-2,TGTGCCAGCAGATACAGCAGTTCCTATAATTCACCCCTCCACTTT,CASRYSSSYNSPLHF
-,TRBJ1-2,TRBD1,TRBV4-1,TGCGCCAGCAGCCGAGTCCGGGACAGGGGGCCTAGAGGCTATGGCTACACCTTC,CASSRVRDRGPRGYGYTF
many,TRBJ2-2,-,TRBV5-6,TGTGCCAGCAGCTTATGGAGTGTGCGGAACACCGGGGAGCTGTTTTTT,CASSLWSVRNTGELFF
-,TRBJ2-7,-,TRBV6-5,TGTGCCAGCAGTTACTCGAGCGGAAACTACGAGCAGTACTTC,CASSYSSGNYEQYF
-,TRBJ1-1,-,TRBV11-2,TGTGCCAGCAGCTTAGTACACAGCAACACTGAAGCTTTCTTT,CASSLVHSNTEAFF
-,TRBJ2-1,TRBD2,TRBV7-6,TGTGCCAGCAGCGGGACTAGCGGGGGGGCTTGGAATGAGCAGTTCTTC,CASSGTSGGAWNEQFF
-,TRBJ2-5,TRBD2,TRBV6-6,TGTGCCAGCAGTTACTCTCACAGGACTAGCAAGGAGACCCAGTACTTC,CASSYSHRTSKETQYF
once,TRBJ2-7,-,TRBV5-1,TGCGCCAGCAGCTCGCTGGACAGAGGTTACGAGCAGTACTTC,CASSSLDRGYEQYF
few,TRBJ2-7,-,TRBV7-2,TGTGCCAGCAGCTCGAGGAGGGGCTACGAGCAGTACTTC,CASSSRRGYEQYF
-,TRBJ2-5,TRBD1,TRBV27,TGTGCCAGCAGTTTGAGTCAGGGGGAAGAGACCCAGTACTTC,CASSLSQGEETQYF
once,TRBJ1-1,TRBD1,TRBV27,TGTGCCAGCAGCCACAGGGGCCGGAACACTGAAGCTTTCTTT,CASSHRGRNTEAFF
-,TRBJ2-1,TRBD1,TRBV19,TGTGCCAGTAGTATAACAGGGGGCATTTCTGCGCAGTTCTTC,CASSITGGISAQFF
-,TRBJ1-4,TRBD1,TRBV15,TGTGCCACCAGCAGAGAAGTCCCGGGACAGGGGAATGGGCGTGAAAAACTGTTTTTT,CATSREVPGQGNGREKLFF
-,TRBJ1-2,-,TRBV12-2,TGTGCAAGTCGCTTGTCAGGGGGTAATGGCTACACCTTC,CASRLSGGNGYTF
-,TRBJ1-5,-,TRBV19,TGTGCCAGTAGTATAGAAGGGGTTCAGCCCCAGCATTTT,CASSIEGVQPQHF
-,TRBJ2-3,-,TRBV2,TGTGCCAGCAGTGAAAGACAGCTGATCACAGATACGCAGTATTTT,CASSERQLITDTQYF
-,TRBJ2-7,-,TRBV12-3/TRBV12-4,TGTGCCAGCAGTTTAGGTGGTCCGGGGGAGCAGTACTTC,CASSLGGPGEQYF